This TCR beta chain is from a study of T cell repertoires in cytomegalovirus infection. Many counts were recorded for this clonotype. The CDR3 loop spans 18 amino acids. Trimming shortened V by 2 bases and J by 6 bases, and 22 bases separated the two germline ends. Germline V CDR1 and CDR2: SGHTA, FQGTGA. TCRdb re-derived calls from the reads in MiXCR, one entry per CDR3 protein. The top ten hold about 9.4% of the sample, which has 480,000 or so distinct CDR3 sequences, approximately 10% seen once. V and J are TRBV7-3 and TRBJ2-2; perhaps TRBD2 as D (5 bases). The clonotype originates from a human donor in good health (CMV status not recorded). Some clones in this sample may be carry-over from other donors' samples. The sequenced sample was PBMCs. Here the CDR3 reads CASSLGRELHFHPGELFF. DNA of the CDR3: TGTGCCAGCAGCTTAGGCCGGGAATTACATTTCCACCCCGGGGAGCTGTTTTTT.